These 4 T cell receptor beta chains originate from one sample sequenced in a study of blood T cells in healthy people across ages. Alongside a J-beta primer mix, a sample-barcoded 5' primer served in a second PCR lasting roughly 7 to 12 cycles. TCRdb processed the 5' RACE reads anew with MiXCR; each CDR3 protein has one entry. The sample contains 1.5 million to 2 million distinct CDR3 sequences, approximately 28% of which appear only once. Sequences were obtained from blood. Every receptor here comes from a woman aged 30 to 39 in good health.

This clonotype was recorded many times. The chain is built from TRBV4-1 and TRBJ2-7; D remains ambiguous. The length of the CDR3 is 13 residues. Trimming pared 0 bases from V and 0 bases from J, leaving 3 bases between. In germline, CDR1 is MGHRA, CDR2 YSYEKL. This CDR3 is CASSQDTSYEQYF. Here the CDR3 DNA reads TGCGCCAGCAGCCAAGACACCTCCTACGAGCAGTACTTC.

This clonotype was picked up many times. The chain employs TRBV20-1 and TRBJ2-7; D not resolved. V lost 6 bases and J 2 bases, leaving 8 bases between the germline ends. This CDR3 is built from 11 residues. Germline V lookup: CDR1 DFQATT, CDR2 SNEGSKA (reference sequence). CDR3 nucleotide sequence: TGCAGTGCGGAAGATGCCTACGAGCAGTACTTC. Residues: CSAEDAYEQYF.

There are many counts of this clonotype. The chain uses TRBV10-3 and TRBJ2-7, with D possibly called TRBD1 or TRBD2 (5 bases each). The germline gives CDR1 ENHRY, CDR2 SYGVKD. Trimming removed 10 bases from V and 1 base from J, with 14 bases in between. The CDR3 sequence is 13 residues long. The CDR3 loop reads CATAGTESYEQYF. DNA of the CDR3: TGTGCCACGGCCGGGACCGAGTCCTACGAGCAGTACTTC.

V gene TRBV3-1 combines with J gene TRBJ2-7, with 9 nucleotides matching TRBD2. The CDR3 runs 14 residues. Per germline, CDR1 LGHDT and CDR2 YNNKEL (reference sequence). The V gene end was trimmed by 1 base and the J gene end by 4 bases; junction bases not matched to a gene: 2. The CDR3 reads CASSQAAGGYEQYF. The CDR3 DNA is TGTGCCAGCAGCCAAGCAGCGGGGGGATACGAGCAGTACTTC.